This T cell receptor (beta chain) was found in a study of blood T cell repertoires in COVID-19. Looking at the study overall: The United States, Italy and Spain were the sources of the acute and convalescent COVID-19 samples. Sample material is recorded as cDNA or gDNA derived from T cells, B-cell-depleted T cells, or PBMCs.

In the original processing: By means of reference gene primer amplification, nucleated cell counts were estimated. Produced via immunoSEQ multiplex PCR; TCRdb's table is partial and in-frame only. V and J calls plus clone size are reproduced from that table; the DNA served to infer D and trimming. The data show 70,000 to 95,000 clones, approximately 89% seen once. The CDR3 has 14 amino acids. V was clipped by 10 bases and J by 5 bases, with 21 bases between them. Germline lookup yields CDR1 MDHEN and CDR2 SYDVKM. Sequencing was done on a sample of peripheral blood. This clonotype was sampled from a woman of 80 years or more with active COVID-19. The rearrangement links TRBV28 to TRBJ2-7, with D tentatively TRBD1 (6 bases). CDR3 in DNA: TGTGCCATTACCTCAACAGGGTGGTCAAACGAGCAGTACTTC. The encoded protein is CAITSTGWSNEQYF.